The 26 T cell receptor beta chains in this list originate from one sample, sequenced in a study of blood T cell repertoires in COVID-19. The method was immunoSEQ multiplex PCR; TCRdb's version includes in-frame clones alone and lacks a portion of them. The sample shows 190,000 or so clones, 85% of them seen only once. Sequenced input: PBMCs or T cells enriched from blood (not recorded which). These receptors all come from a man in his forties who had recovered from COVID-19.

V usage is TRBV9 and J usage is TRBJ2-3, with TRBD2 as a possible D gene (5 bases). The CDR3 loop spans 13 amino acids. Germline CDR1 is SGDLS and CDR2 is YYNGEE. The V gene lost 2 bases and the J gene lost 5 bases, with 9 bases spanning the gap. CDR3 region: CASSVRDLDTQYF. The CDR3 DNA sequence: TGTGCCAGCAGCGTTCGGGATTTAGATACGCAGTATTTT.

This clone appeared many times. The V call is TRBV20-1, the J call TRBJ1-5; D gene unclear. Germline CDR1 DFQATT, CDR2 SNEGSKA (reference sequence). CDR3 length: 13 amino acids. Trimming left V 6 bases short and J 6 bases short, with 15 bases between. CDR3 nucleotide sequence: TGCAGTGCAAGTCCGGGGTTGTCTCAGCCCCAGCATTTT. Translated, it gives CSASPGLSQPQHF.

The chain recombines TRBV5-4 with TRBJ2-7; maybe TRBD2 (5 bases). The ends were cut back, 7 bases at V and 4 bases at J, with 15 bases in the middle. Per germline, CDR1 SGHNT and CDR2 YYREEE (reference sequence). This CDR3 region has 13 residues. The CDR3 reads CASRPDSTYEQYF. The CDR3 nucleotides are TGTGCCAGCCGCCCGGACTCAACGTACGAGCAGTACTTC. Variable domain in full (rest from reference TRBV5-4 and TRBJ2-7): ETGVTQSPTHLIKTRGQQVTLRCSSQSGHNTVSWYQQALGQGPQFIFQYYREEENGRGNFPPRFSGLQFPNYSSELNVNALELDDSALYLCASRPDSTYEQYFGPGTRLTVT.

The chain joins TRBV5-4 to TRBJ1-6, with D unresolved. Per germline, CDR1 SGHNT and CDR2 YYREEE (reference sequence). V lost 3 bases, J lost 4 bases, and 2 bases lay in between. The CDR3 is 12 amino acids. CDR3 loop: CASSSYNSPLHF. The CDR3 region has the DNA TGTGCCAGCAGCTCTTATAATTCACCCCTCCACTTT.

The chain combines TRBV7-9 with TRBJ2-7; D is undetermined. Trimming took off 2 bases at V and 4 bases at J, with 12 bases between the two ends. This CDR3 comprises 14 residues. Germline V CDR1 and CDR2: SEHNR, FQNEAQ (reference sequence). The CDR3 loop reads CASSLKSGSYEQYF. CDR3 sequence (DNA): TGTGCCAGCAGCTTAAAGTCAGGTTCGTACGAGCAGTACTTC. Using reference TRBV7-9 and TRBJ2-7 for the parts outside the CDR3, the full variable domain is DTGVSQNPRHKITKRGQNVTFRCDPISEHNRLYWYRQTLGQGPEFLTYFQNEAQLEKSRLLSDRFSAERPKGSFSTLEIQRTEQGDSAMYLCASSLKSGSYEQYFGPGTRLTVT.

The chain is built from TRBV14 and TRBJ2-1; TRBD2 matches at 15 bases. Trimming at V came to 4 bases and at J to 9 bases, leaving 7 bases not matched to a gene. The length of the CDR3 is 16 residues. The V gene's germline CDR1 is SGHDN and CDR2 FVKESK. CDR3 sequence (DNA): TGTGCCAGCAGCCTAAGGGGGACTAGCGGGAGGAGTGAGCAGTTCTTC. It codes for CASSLRGTSGRSEQFF. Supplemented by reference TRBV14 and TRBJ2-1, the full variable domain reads EAGVTQFPSHSVIEKGQTVTLRCDPISGHDNLYWYRRVMGKEIKFLLHFVKESKQDESGMPNNRFLAERTGGTYSTLKVQPAELEDSGVYFCASSLRGTSGRSEQFFGPGTRLTVL.

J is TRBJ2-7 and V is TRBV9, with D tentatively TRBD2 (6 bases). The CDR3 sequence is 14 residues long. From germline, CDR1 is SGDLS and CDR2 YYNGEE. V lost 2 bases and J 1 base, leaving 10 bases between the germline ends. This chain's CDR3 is CASSVGDWSYEQYF. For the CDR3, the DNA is TGTGCCAGCAGCGTGGGGGACTGGTCCTACGAGCAGTACTTC.

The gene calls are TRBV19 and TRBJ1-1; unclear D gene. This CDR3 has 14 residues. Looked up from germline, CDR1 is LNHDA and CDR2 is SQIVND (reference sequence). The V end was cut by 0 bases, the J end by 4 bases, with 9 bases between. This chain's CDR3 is CASSIEPRSTEAFF. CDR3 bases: TGTGCCAGTAGTATAGAGCCAAGGAGCACTGAAGCTTTCTTT.

CDR3 sequence: CASSPTTTYEQYF. The CDR3 DNA is TGCGCCAGCAGTCCCACAACTACCTACGAGCAGTACTTC. This chain links TRBV10-1 with TRBJ2-7; no reliable D call. V gave up 5 bases and J gave up 2 bases, with 10 bases separating them. From germline, CDR1 is WNHNN and CDR2 SYGVQD (reference sequence). CDR3 length equals 13 residues.

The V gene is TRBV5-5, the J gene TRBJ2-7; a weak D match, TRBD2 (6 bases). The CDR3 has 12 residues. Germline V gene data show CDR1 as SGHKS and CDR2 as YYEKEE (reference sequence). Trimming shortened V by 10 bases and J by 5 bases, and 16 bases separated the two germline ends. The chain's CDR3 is CAGGARVDEQYF. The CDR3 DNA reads TGTGCCGGAGGGGCCAGGGTGGACGAGCAGTACTTC.

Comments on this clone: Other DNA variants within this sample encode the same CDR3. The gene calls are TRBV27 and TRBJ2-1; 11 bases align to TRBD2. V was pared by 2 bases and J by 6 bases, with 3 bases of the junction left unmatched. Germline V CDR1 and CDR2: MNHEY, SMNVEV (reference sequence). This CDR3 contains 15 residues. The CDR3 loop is CASSLLAGGGNEQFF. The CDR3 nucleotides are TGTGCCAGCAGTTTACTAGCGGGGGGTGGCAATGAGCAGTTCTTC.

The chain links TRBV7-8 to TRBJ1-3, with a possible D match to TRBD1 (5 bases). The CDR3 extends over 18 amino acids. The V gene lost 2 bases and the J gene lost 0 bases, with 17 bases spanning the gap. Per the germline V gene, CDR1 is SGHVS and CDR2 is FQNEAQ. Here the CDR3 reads CASSLRKGPAISGNTIYF. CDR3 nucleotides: TGTGCCAGCAGCTTAAGGAAGGGGCCGGCGATCTCTGGAAACACCATATATTTT.

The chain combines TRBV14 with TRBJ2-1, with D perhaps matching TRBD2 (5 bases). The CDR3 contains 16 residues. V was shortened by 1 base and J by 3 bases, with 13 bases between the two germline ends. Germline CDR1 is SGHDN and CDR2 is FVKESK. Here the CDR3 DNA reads TGTGCCAGCAGCCAAGGGCCCTCCGGGAACTACAATGAGCAGTTCTTC. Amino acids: CASSQGPSGNYNEQFF.

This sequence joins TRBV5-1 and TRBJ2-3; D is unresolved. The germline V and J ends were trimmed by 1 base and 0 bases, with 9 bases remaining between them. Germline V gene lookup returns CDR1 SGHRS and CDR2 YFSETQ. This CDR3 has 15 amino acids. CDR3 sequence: CASSLSLPSTDTQYF. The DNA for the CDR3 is TGCGCCAGCAGCTTGAGTCTACCCAGCACAGATACGCAGTATTTT.

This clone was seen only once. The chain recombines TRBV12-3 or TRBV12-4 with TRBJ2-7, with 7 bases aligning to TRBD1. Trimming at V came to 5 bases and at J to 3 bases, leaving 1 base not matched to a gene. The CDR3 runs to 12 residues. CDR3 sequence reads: CASSRQGYEQYF. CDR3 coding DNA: TGTGCCAGCAGTAGACAGGGCTACGAGCAGTACTTC.

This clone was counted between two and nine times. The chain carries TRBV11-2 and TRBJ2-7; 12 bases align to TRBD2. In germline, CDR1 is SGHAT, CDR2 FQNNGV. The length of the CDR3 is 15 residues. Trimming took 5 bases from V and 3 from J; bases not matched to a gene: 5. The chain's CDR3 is CASSRTSGEHYEQYF. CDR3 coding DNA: TGTGCCAGCAGCAGGACTAGCGGGGAGCACTACGAGCAGTACTTC.

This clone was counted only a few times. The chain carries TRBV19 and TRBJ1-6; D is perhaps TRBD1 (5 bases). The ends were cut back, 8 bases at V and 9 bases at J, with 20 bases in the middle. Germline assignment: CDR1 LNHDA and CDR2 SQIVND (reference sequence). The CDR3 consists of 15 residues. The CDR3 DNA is TGTGCCAGTTCGGCGAACGGAGGGGTCGGTTCACCCCTCCACTTT. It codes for CASSANGGVGSPLHF.

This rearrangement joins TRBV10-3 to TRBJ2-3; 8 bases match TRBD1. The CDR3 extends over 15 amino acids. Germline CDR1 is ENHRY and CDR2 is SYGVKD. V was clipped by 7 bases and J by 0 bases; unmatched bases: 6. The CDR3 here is CAITQTGDSTDTQYF. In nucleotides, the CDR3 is TGTGCCATCACCCAGACAGGGGATAGCACAGATACGCAGTATTTT.

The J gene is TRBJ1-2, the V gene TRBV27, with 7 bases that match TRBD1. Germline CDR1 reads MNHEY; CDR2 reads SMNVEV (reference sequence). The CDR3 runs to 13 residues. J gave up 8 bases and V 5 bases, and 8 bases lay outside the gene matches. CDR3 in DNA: TGTGCCAGCAGTCGAACAGGGGTGGGGGGCTACACCTTC. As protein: CASSRTGVGGYTF.

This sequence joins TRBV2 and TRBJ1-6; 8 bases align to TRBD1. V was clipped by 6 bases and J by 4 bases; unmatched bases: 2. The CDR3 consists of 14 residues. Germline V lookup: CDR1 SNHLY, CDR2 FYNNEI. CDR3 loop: CASSQGAYNSPLHF. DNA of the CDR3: TGTGCCAGCAGCCAGGGGGCATATAATTCACCCCTCCACTTT.

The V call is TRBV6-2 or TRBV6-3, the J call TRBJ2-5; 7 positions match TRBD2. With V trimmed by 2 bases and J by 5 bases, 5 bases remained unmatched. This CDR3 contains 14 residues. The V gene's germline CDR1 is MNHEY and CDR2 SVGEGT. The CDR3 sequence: CASSYHGGGETQYF. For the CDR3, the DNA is TGTGCCAGCAGTTACCACGGCGGGGGTGAGACCCAGTACTTC.

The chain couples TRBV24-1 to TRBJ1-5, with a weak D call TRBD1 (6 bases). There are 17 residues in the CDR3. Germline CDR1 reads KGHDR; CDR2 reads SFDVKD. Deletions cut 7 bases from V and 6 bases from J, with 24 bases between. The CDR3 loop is CATSASTVGGAGQPQHF. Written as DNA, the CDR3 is TGTGCCACCAGCGCGTCTACGGTCGGGGGGGCCGGTCAGCCCCAGCATTTT.

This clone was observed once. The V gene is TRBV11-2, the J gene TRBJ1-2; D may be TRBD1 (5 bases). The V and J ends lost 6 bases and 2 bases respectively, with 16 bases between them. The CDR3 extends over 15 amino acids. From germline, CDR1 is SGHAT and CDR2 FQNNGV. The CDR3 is CASRRGTDKNYGYTF. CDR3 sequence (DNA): TGTGCCAGCAGACGCGGGACGGATAAGAACTATGGCTACACCTTC.

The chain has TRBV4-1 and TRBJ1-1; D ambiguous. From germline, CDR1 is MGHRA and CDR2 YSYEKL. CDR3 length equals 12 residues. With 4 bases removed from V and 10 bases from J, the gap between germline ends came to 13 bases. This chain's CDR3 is CASSRGTAAAFF. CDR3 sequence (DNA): TGCGCCAGCAGCCGAGGTACAGCGGCAGCTTTCTTT.

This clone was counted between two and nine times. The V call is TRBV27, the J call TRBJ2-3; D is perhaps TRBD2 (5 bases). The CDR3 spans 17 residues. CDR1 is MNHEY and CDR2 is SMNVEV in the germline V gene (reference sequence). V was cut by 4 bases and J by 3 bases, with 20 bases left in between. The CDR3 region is CASSSYAGGGITDTQYF. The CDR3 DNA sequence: TGTGCCAGCAGTTCCTACGCGGGCGGTGGGATTACAGATACGCAGTATTTT.

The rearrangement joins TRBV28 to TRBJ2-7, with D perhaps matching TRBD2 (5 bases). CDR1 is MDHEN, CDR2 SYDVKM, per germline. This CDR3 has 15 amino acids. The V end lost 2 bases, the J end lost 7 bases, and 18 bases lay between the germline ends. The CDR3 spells CASSLSSVLGKEQYF. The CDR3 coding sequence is TGTGCCAGCAGTTTAAGTAGCGTCCTGGGAAAAGAGCAGTACTTC. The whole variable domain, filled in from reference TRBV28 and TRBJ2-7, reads DVKVTQSSRYLVKRTGEKVFLECVQDMDHENMFWYRQDPGLGLRLIYFSYDVKMKEKGDIPEGYSVSREKKERFSLILESASTNQTSMYLCASSLSSVLGKEQYFGPGTRLTVT.